A selection of T cell receptor gamma chains follows, all from one sample in a study of Vδ1+ human thymocytes. TCRdb re-called the multiplex PCR reads through CATT. The repertoire holds 36,000 or so gamma-chain clones, with 20% as singletons. Sample: Vdelta1+ gamma-delta thymocytes from the thymus. These receptors originate from a girl less than two years old who had congenital heart surgery. CDR3s leave out the opening cysteine and the closing phenylalanine or tryptophan.

v_call	j_call	cdr3_aa
TRGV9	TRGJ1/TRGJ2	ALWEPEADKKL
TRGV2	TRGJ1/TRGJ2	ATWDFAPLGYKKL
TRGV2	TRGJ1/TRGJ2	ATCPPYYKKL
TRGV4	TRGJ1/TRGJ2	ATWDGLSYYKKL
TRGV9	TRGJ1/TRGJ2	ALWEVRGNYYKKL
TRGV4	TRGJ1/TRGJ2	ATWDEGYKKL
TRGV3	TRGJ1/TRGJ2	ATWDSAPNYYKKL
TRGV5	TRGJ1/TRGJ2	ATWDRPHRYKKL
TRGV3	TRGJ1/TRGJ2	ATWDRLTSDKKL
TRGV5	TRGJ1/TRGJ2	ATWDRPEVYKKL
TRGV9	TRGJ1/TRGJ2	ALWVFLLL
TRGV4	TRGJ1/TRGJ2	ATWDIGGSNYYKKL
TRGV4	TRGJ1/TRGJ2	ATWDGLEGDYKKL
TRGV2	TRGJ1/TRGJ2	ATWTRDYKKL
TRGV2	TRGJ1/TRGJ2	ATWDVRYYKKL
TRGV9	TRGJP	ALRAAVGKKIKV
TRGV8	TRGJ1/TRGJ2	ATWSEKKL
TRGV4	TRGJ1/TRGJ2	ATWDGPPIDKKL
TRGV2	TRGJ1/TRGJ2	ATWDGRGVVKL
TRGV8	TRGJ1/TRGJ2	ATWDSGYYKKL
TRGV9	TRGJ1/TRGJ2	ALWEPKNYYKKL
TRGV8	TRGJ1/TRGJ2	ATWDRLRYKKL
TRGV2	TRGJ1/TRGJ2	ATWDGRSYKKL
TRGV9	TRGJ1/TRGJ2	ALWEVRSCDKKL
TRGV9	TRGJ1/TRGJ2	ALWEAIYYKKL
TRGV3	TRGJ1/TRGJ2	ATWDRRSYKKL
TRGV2	TRGJ1/TRGJ2	ATWDGFPVKVYYKKL
TRGV2	TRGJP2	ATWDGRNSDWIKT
TRGV3	TRGJ1/TRGJ2	ATWDRLRAFHDYKKL
TRGV9	TRGJ1/TRGJ2	ALWEAGTNYYKKL
TRGV4	TRGJ1/TRGJ2	ATWDDIDYYKKL
TRGV2	TRGJ1/TRGJ2	ATWDGRTKKL
TRGV9	TRGJ1/TRGJ2	ALWEVHRRSYKKL
TRGV9	TRGJ1/TRGJ2	ALWEAPTYYKKL
TRGV2	TRGJ1/TRGJ2	ATWDGRL
TRGV4	TRGJP2	ATWDGVDWIKT
TRGV4	TRGJ1/TRGJ2	ATWSLRDYYKKL
TRGV9	TRGJ1/TRGJ2	ALWEADSKL
TRGV9	TRGJP	ALWEIQELGKKIKV
TRGV8	TRGJ1/TRGJ2	ATWDRRLRGYKKL
TRGV2	TRGJP2	ATWDGRWIKT
TRGV9	TRGJ1/TRGJ2	ALWEAVKKL
TRGV9	TRGJ1/TRGJ2	ALWEAQWKL
TRGV9	TRGJP1	ALWEGSTGWFKI
TRGV3	TRGJ1/TRGJ2	ATWDGLIRKL
TRGV3	TRGJ1/TRGJ2	ATWDSKVNYYKKL
TRGV4	TRGJ1/TRGJ2	ATWDPTAHYYKKL
TRGV3	TRGJ1/TRGJ2	ATWELNSWVKL
TRGV8	TRGJP2	ATWAIGSDWIKT
TRGV2	TRGJ1/TRGJ2	ATWDGRGSEKL
TRGV2	TRGJ1/TRGJ2	ATWDAPWDKKL
TRGV2	TRGJ1/TRGJ2	ATWLKDKKL
TRGV9	TRGJ1/TRGJ2	ALWAGLNYYKKL